A selection of T cell receptor beta chains follows, all from one sample in a study of shared clonotypes between healthy human individuals. Here immunoSEQ multiplex PCR was the method, and the copy in TCRdb shows in-frame clones only, minus some. The sample carries under 600,000 clones, around 97% recorded once. The sample consisted of naive CD4+ T cells sorted from blood. These receptors all stem from a woman aged 25 to 39 in good health. Both conserved end residues are part of each CDR3. The D gene is left open where the match is weak. For some rows the clone size is stated as once, few or many, or as a class when expanded; others skip it.

abundance	v_gene	j_gene	d_gene	CDR3aa	CDR3nt
.	TRBV10-3	TRBJ2-5	.	CAISVKGNQETQYF	TGTGCCATCAGTGTGAAGGGAAACCAAGAGACCCAGTACTTC
once	TRBV7-8	TRBJ2-7	TRBD2	CASSKGLAGGYKYF	TGTGCCAGCAGCAAGGGACTAGCGGGAGGATATAAGTACTTC
.	TRBV5-4	TRBJ2-5	TRBD2	CASSLLAGVKETQYF	TGTGCCAGCAGCTTATTGGCGGGAGTGAAAGAGACCCAGTACTTC
once	TRBV2	TRBJ2-5	.	CASTRVSLTTETQYF	TGTGCCAGCACCCGGGTATCCCTCACCACAGAGACCCAGTACTTC
.	TRBV21-1	TRBJ2-3	.	CASSKRTGATQYF	TGTGCCAGCAGCAAACGCACAGGGGCGACGCAGTATTTT
.	TRBV5-4	TRBJ2-6	TRBD1	CASSLDPTGAGANVLTF	TGTGCCAGCAGCTTGGACCCGACAGGGGCTGGGGCCAACGTCCTGACTTTC
.	TRBV28	TRBJ2-1	.	CASTRGYEQFF	TGTGCCAGCACGAGAGGATATGAGCAGTTCTTC
.	TRBV28	TRBJ2-7	TRBD1	CASSLWQGALLF	TGTGCCAGCAGTTTGTGGCAGGGGGCCCTACTATTC
.	TRBV28	TRBJ2-2	TRBD2	CASLGGLAGVDTGELFF	TGTGCCAGCCTAGGGGGGCTAGCGGGAGTTGACACCGGGGAGCTGTTTTTT
once	TRBV18	TRBJ2-7	.	CASSPGVQGREQYF	TGTGCCAGCTCACCCGGGGTCCAGGGTCGCGAGCAGTACTTC
.	TRBV30	TRBJ1-2	.	CAWSSGIRGSYGYTF	TGTGCCTGGAGTTCGGGTATTAGGGGTTCGTATGGCTACACCTTC
.	TRBV6-6	TRBJ2-3	TRBD2	CASRYGTSDTDTQYF	TGTGCCAGCAGGTACGGGACTAGCGATACAGATACGCAGTATTTT
.	TRBV28	TRBJ2-1	TRBD2	CASRSEGLRYNEQFF	TGTGCCAGCAGATCCGAGGGACTACGCTACAATGAGCAGTTCTTC
.	TRBV5-4	TRBJ2-1	TRBD2	CASSFARLAGANEQFF	TGTGCCAGCAGTTTCGCTCGACTAGCGGGAGCCAATGAGCAGTTCTTC
.	TRBV7-2	TRBJ2-5	.	CASTGSPGGPAETQYF	TGTGCCAGCACCGGTAGCCCGGGGGGCCCCGCCGAGACCCAGTACTTC
.	TRBV28	TRBJ1-5	.	CASSFTPDSSNQPQHF	TGTGCCAGCAGTTTCACCCCGGACAGTAGCAATCAGCCCCAGCATTTT
.	TRBV7-3	TRBJ2-1	TRBD1	CASSRDRTTDEQFF	TGTGCCAGCAGCCGGGACAGGACCACGGATGAGCAGTTCTTC
.	TRBV28	TRBJ2-7	.	CASRGETTYEQYF	TGTGCCAGCAGAGGGGAAACCACCTACGAGCAGTACTTC
.	TRBV7-9	TRBJ1-2	.	CASNWPDNGYGYTF	TGTGCCAGCAATTGGCCCGACAACGGCTATGGCTACACCTTC
.	TRBV28	TRBJ1-5	.	CASRSGGRRNQPQHF	TGTGCCAGCAGGTCCGGGGGGAGACGCAATCAGCCCCAGCATTTT
.	TRBV7-3	TRBJ2-2	.	CASSRQENTGELFF	TGTGCCAGCAGCAGACAGGAGAACACCGGGGAGCTGTTTTTT
.	TRBV19	TRBJ1-2	.	CASSKGGGRYGYTF	TGTGCCAGTAGTAAGGGGGGCGGACGCTATGGCTACACCTTC
.	TRBV7-9	TRBJ2-1	TRBD2	CASSVIAGGHNEQFF	TGTGCCAGCAGCGTTATAGCGGGAGGCCACAATGAGCAGTTCTTC
.	TRBV28	TRBJ1-2	TRBD1	CASRPTGGYYGYTF	TGTGCCAGCAGGCCAACAGGGGGGTACTATGGCTACACCTTC
.	TRBV7-6	TRBJ2-3	.	CASSPNTDTQYF	TGTGCCAGCAGCCCCAACACAGATACGCAGTATTTT
.	TRBV20-1	TRBJ1-1	.	CSVRRQSGAFF	TGCAGTGTCAGGCGGCAGTCGGGCGCTTTCTTT
.	TRBV30	TRBJ2-1	TRBD2	CASTGGSYNEQFF	TGTGCCTCGACGGGGGGGTCCTACAATGAGCAGTTCTTC
.	TRBV14	TRBJ1-1	.	CASSQEGVGLNTEAFF	TGTGCCAGCAGCCAAGAAGGAGTGGGCCTGAACACTGAAGCTTTCTTT
.	TRBV20-1	TRBJ1-1	.	CSARGLAEAFF	TGCAGTGCCAGGGGTTTGGCTGAAGCTTTCTTT
.	TRBV5-1	TRBJ1-1	.	CASSPLRENTEAFF	TGCGCCAGCAGCCCCCTCCGGGAAAACACTGAAGCTTTCTTT
.	TRBV5-6	TRBJ2-1	.	CASSPAFRSYNEQFF	TGTGCCAGCAGCCCGGCTTTCCGCTCCTACAATGAGCAGTTCTTC
.	TRBV2	TRBJ1-5	.	CASSAWTVPDQPQHF	TGTGCCAGCAGTGCCTGGACGGTCCCCGATCAGCCCCAGCATTTT
.	TRBV6-1	TRBJ2-1	.	CASASSTPSYNEQFF	TGTGCCAGCGCCTCGAGCACACCCTCCTACAATGAGCAGTTCTTC
.	TRBV2	TRBJ2-7	TRBD2	CASSDASGIREQYF	TGTGCCAGCAGCGACGCTAGCGGGATTCGTGAGCAGTACTTC
.	TRBV7-8	TRBJ2-7	.	CASSDRDGRSSYEQYF	TGTGCCAGCAGCGACAGAGACGGCAGGAGCTCCTACGAGCAGTACTTC
.	TRBV18	TRBJ1-3	TRBD1	CASSRDRGRLQDTIYF	TGTGCCAGCTCACGGGACAGGGGGCGCCTACAAGACACCATATATTTT
.	TRBV4-1	TRBJ2-1	.	CASSQQVTGNSYNEQFF	TGCGCCAGCAGCCAGCAGGTAACCGGGAACTCCTACAATGAGCAGTTCTTC
.	TRBV30	TRBJ2-7	.	CASRGRDGSYEQYF	TGTGCCTCACGGGGGCGGGATGGATCCTACGAGCAGTACTTC
once	TRBV28	TRBJ2-7	TRBD1	CASSLLGTGVGEQYF	TGTGCCAGCAGTTTATTAGGGACAGGGGTGGGTGAGCAGTACTTC
.	TRBV29-1	TRBJ2-7	.	CSVATGYEQYF	TGCAGCGTTGCTACAGGGTACGAGCAGTACTTC
.	TRBV18	TRBJ2-2	TRBD1	CASSHRGVIGELFF	TGTGCCAGCTCACACAGGGGAGTAATCGGGGAGCTGTTTTTT
.	TRBV28	TRBJ2-7	TRBD2	CASSIPGRGNEQYF	TGTGCCAGCAGTATACCAGGGCGGGGGAACGAGCAGTACTTC
.	TRBV30	TRBJ1-4	.	CAWAALGRLNEKLFF	TGTGCCTGGGCGGCCCTCGGACGGCTTAATGAAAAACTGTTTTTT
.	TRBV11-3	TRBJ2-3	.	CASSPTRDTDTQYF	TGTGCCAGCAGCCCCACCCGGGACACAGATACGCAGTATTTT
.	TRBV15	TRBJ1-4	.	CATSRRVEGVKLFF	TGTGCCACCAGCAGAAGGGTTGAGGGGGTAAAACTGTTTTTT
.	TRBV2	TRBJ2-2	TRBD1	CASRPDRVNTGELFF	TGTGCCAGCAGACCGGACAGGGTGAACACCGGGGAGCTGTTTTTT
once	TRBV7-2	TRBJ2-2	TRBD2	CASRTSGRVAGELFF	TGTGCCAGCAGGACTAGCGGGAGGGTGGCCGGGGAGCTGTTTTTT
.	TRBV7-2	TRBJ2-3	TRBD2	CASSTYSGSADTQYF	TGTGCCAGCAGCACGTATAGCGGGAGTGCAGATACGCAGTATTTT